Listed below are T cell receptor beta chains from one sample, sequenced in a study of identifying expanded T cells in peripheral blood. Using immunoSEQ multiplex PCR, the repertoire was profiled, and TCRdb retains in-frame clones only, with some absent. The table shows over 85,000 clones, with roughly 81% occurring only once. Material: blood. These receptors were taken from a person between 18 and 75 years old in good health. The conserved cysteine and the conserved F or W are not part of the CDR3 here. The D gene is left open where the match is weak.

>TRBV6-1|NA|TRBJ2-5
ASSEWGSQETQY
>TRBV7-9|NA|TRBJ1-2
ASSAGSLYGYT
>TRBV7-2|NA|TRBJ2-4
ASSSGLRNIQY
>TRBV30|TRBD1|TRBJ2-7
AWSPTGGPYEQY
>TRBV18|NA|TRBJ2-5
ASSPGGKETQY
>TRBV20-1|NA|TRBJ1-1
SANGNTEAF
>TRBV11-2|NA|TRBJ1-5
ASSLLSGSQPQH
>TRBV7-2|TRBD1|TRBJ1-1
ASSYQGARTEAF
>TRBV2|NA|TRBJ2-5
ASSARGIETQY
>TRBV30|NA|TRBJ1-2
AWSDPRSGRRPRGCYT
>TRBV4-1|NA|TRBJ2-7
ASSQGPWGYEQY
>TRBV7-2|NA|TRBJ2-2
ASSLDELARNTGELF
>TRBV27|NA|TRBJ2-6
ASSFSGASGANVLT
>TRBV27|NA|TRBJ1-5
ASSWNPGGNQPQH
>TRBV9|NA|TRBJ1-6
ASSSRELSSYNSPLH
>TRBV6-5|NA|TRBJ1-4
ACARAPREKLF
>TRBV7-2|NA|TRBJ2-6
AIPPASGANVLT
>TRBV27|NA|TRBJ2-6
ASSSSGANVLT
>TRBV27|NA|TRBJ1-1
ASSSGPLMNTEAF
>TRBV7-8|NA|TRBJ1-1
ASSFEGLNTEAF
>TRBV6-1|NA|TRBJ1-2
ASSEFGDYGYT
>TRBV10-3|NA|TRBJ1-5
AISQPDQPQH
>TRBV27|NA|TRBJ1-5
ASSWGSNQPQH
>TRBV29-1|NA|TRBJ2-3
SVGVADTQY
>TRBV4-3|NA|TRBJ1-4
ASSLGRVHEKLF
>TRBV18|NA|TRBJ1-4
ASSPFLGTTNEKLF
>TRBV7-2|NA|TRBJ1-4
ASSLNSNEKLF
>TRBV6-1|NA|TRBJ1-4
ATRWGEENEKLF
>TRBV7-8|NA|TRBJ2-5
ASSPEPLGQETQY
>TRBV14|NA|TRBJ1-3
ASSSQIVSGNTIY
>TRBV19|NA|TRBJ1-1
ASSTKGVTEAF
>TRBV28|NA|TRBJ1-2
ASSSGPGYHYGYT
>TRBV7-2|NA|TRBJ1-5
ASSLVGPLRNQPQH
>TRBV10-3|TRBD2|TRBJ2-7
ASREGSYEQY
>TRBV5-5|NA|TRBJ2-2
ASSLTDPIPSTGELF
>TRBV7-2|NA|TRBJ2-1
ASSLGGGPAEQF
>TRBV2|NA|TRBJ2-5
ASSDPGMETQY
>TRBV7-9|NA|TRBJ1-5
ASGPGGPNQPQH
>TRBV19|NA|TRBJ2-7
ASSVQGTSYEQY
>TRBV25-1|NA|TRBJ1-1
ASSGELQGTPEAF
>TRBV10-3|NA|TRBJ1-4
AISPPSGEKLF
>TRBV6-6|TRBD1|TRBJ1-5
ASSYIRGTRGQPQH
>TRBV2|NA|TRBJ1-1
ASSVERLNTEAF
>TRBV7-2|TRBD2|TRBJ2-3
ASSLEGWVAGENTDTQY
>TRBV9|NA|TRBJ1-2
ASSLPGKPGYT
>TRBV11-1|NA|TRBJ1-1
ASSLLSGNTEAF
>TRBV7-8|NA|TRBJ1-2
ASSSLKSQGHYGYT
>TRBV10-2|NA|TRBJ1-1
ASSERQNTEAF
>TRBV21-1|NA|TRBJ2-7
ASSNTPWRVYEQY
>TRBV27|NA|TRBJ1-1
ASSSVFDTEAF
>TRBV4-3|NA|TRBJ1-6
ASSQDVGEGNSPLH
>TRBV7-2|NA|TRBJ1-5
ASSLRGNQPQH
>TRBV7-2|NA|TRBJ2-2
ASGSGTRAGELF
>TRBV7-2|TRBD2|TRBJ2-3
ASSLSGGSTDTQY
>TRBV5-4|TRBD2|TRBJ2-7
ASSYSGRSYEQY
>TRBV7-9|NA|TRBJ1-1
ASSFPERRKNTEAF
>TRBV18|NA|TRBJ1-1
ASSPGFAGLNTEAF